Below, 30 T cell receptor beta chains from the same sample are listed, as sequenced in a study of T-cell memory formation after mild COVID-19. A single record per CDR3 protein comes from TCRdb applying MiXCR to the 5' RACE reads. The sample lists about 400,000 distinct CDR3 sequences; less than 25% were seen once. The sample taken for sequencing was PBMCs or a T cell subset sorted from them (not recorded which). Source of these receptors: an adult woman who had mild COVID-19 (a few samples of this study predate the infection). Cell type and time point are not known.

The CDR3 reads CASSRRGAGGRTDTQYF. Here the CDR3 DNA reads TGTGCCAGCAGCCGGAGAGGAGCGGGGGGTCGCACAGATACGCAGTATTTT. V is TRBV5-4 and J is TRBJ2-3, with 9 bases lining up with TRBD2. Germline CDR1 reads SGHNT; CDR2 reads YYREEE (reference sequence). This CDR3 spans 17 amino acids. V lost 4 bases to trimming and J lost 1 base; unmatched junction nucleotides: 10. Drawing the rest from reference TRBV5-4 and TRBJ2-3, the complete variable domain is ETGVTQSPTHLIKTRGQQVTLRCSSQSGHNTVSWYQQALGQGPQFIFQYYREEENGRGNFPPRFSGLQFPNYSSELNVNALELDDSALYLCASSRRGAGGRTDTQYFGPGTRLTVL.

This chain connects TRBV9 to TRBJ1-1; possible D gene TRBD1, 6 bases. Germline values: CDR1 SGDLS, CDR2 YYNGEE. V lost 0 bases and J 7 bases, leaving 16 bases between the germline ends. CDR3 size: 15 residues. CDR3 sequence: CASSVEVIQQGEAFF. CDR3 nucleotides: TGTGCCAGCAGCGTAGAGGTGATACAACAGGGTGAAGCTTTCTTT.

The V and J genes are TRBV23-1 and TRBJ2-1; no clear D. TRBV23-1 qualifies as an ORF whose function is uncertain. With 8 bases removed from V and 4 bases from J, the gap between germline ends came to 18 bases. CDR3 size: 15 residues. The CDR3 DNA follows: TGCGCCAGCCACCCCACAGCACGGCGGTACAATGAGCAGTTCTTC. Translation: CASHPTARRYNEQFF.

This clonotype was seen ten or more times. V gene TRBV21-1 combines with J gene TRBJ2-2; the D call in the table, TRBD2, was not verified against the DNA. TRBV21-1 is classified as a pseudogene. There are 17 residues in the CDR3. CDR3 residues: CASSKAEAAMNTGELFF. DNA of the CDR3: TGTGCCAGCAGCAAAGCCGAAGCGGCCATGAACACCGGGGAGCTGTTTTTT.

The chain employs TRBV15 and TRBJ2-3; D may be TRBD1 (6 bases). V shed 0 bases and J shed 5 bases, with 15 bases lying between them. Germline CDR1 reads LNHNV; CDR2 reads YYDKDF (reference sequence). The CDR3 length is 16 residues. CDR3 loop: CATSREQGIAGDTQYF. In nucleotides, the CDR3 is TGTGCCACCAGCAGAGAGCAGGGGATTGCTGGAGATACGCAGTATTTT.

This clonotype was seen a handful of times. The chain employs TRBV25-1 and TRBJ1-2, with 7 bases identical to TRBD1. Germline values: CDR1 MGHDK, CDR2 SYGVNS. Germline trimming cut 3 bases from V and 4 bases from J; bases unmatched to any gene: 5. CDR3 length: 14 amino acids. CDR3 nucleotides: TGTGCCAGCAGTGAGTTGGACAGGTTCTATGGCTACACCTTC. Translating gives CASSELDRFYGYTF.

The sample holds a few counts of this clonotype. The chain couples TRBV7-3 to TRBJ2-2; tentative D call: TRBD2 (6 bases). The CDR3 covers 16 residues. Germline V gene sequence: CDR1 SGHTA, CDR2 FQGTGA. Trimming removed 1 base from V and 0 bases from J, with 9 bases in between. The CDR3 spells CASSLRWRANTGELFF. CDR3 DNA sequence: TGTGCCAGCAGCTTAAGGTGGAGGGCGAACACCGGGGAGCTGTTTTTT.

V and J are TRBV11-3 and TRBJ2-7; TRBD1 aligns across 7 bases. The V segment lost 5 bases and the J segment 3 bases; nucleotides outside the gene matches: 7. The CDR3 consists of 14 residues. Germline V CDR1 and CDR2: SGHNT, YENEEA. Here the CDR3 DNA reads TGTGCCAGCAGCCATGGACAGGCGTACTACGAGCAGTACTTC. It is translated as CASSHGQAYYEQYF.

This clonotype turned up a few times. The genes are TRBV24-1 and TRBJ2-2; TRBD1 agrees at 8 bases. J was trimmed by 7 bases and V by 1 base; bases with no gene match: 4. The CDR3 is 15 residues long. From germline, CDR1 is KGHDR and CDR2 SFDVKD. Here the CDR3 reads CATSDFWTGSGELFF. The CDR3, as DNA: TGTGCCACCAGTGATTTCTGGACAGGGAGCGGGGAGCTGTTTTTT.

This clonotype was picked up a small number of times. The chain carries TRBV27 and TRBJ1-2, with D uncertain. Germline-derived CDR1 and CDR2 are MNHEY and SMNVEV (reference sequence). This CDR3 is 14 amino acids long. Trimming took off 9 bases at V and 2 bases at J, with 16 bases between the two ends. This chain's CDR3 is CASTDGKSNYGYTF. The CDR3 nucleotides are TGTGCCAGTACAGACGGAAAGTCGAACTATGGCTACACCTTC.

The chain combines TRBV6-5 with TRBJ1-2, with D possibly matching TRBD1 (5 bases). CDR1 MNHEY and CDR2 SVGAGI come from the germline V gene. The V and J ends lost 6 bases and 8 bases respectively, with 22 bases between them. The CDR3 is 15 amino acids. The CDR3 DNA is TGTGCCAGCAGGAGTGGGGGATTCCCACAAAAAGGCTACACCTTC. Translated: CASRSGGFPQKGYTF.

This clonotype was observed a few times. The chain carries TRBV9 and TRBJ2-3, with 13 bases identical to TRBD2. CDR1 and CDR2 (germline): SGDLS, YYNGEE. J gave up 1 base and V 3 bases, and 8 bases lay outside the gene matches. The CDR3 has 18 amino acids. CDR3 region: CASSGKTSGGWGTDTQYF. The CDR3 DNA reads as TGTGCCAGCAGCGGAAAGACTAGCGGGGGGTGGGGCACAGATACGCAGTATTTT.

V and J are TRBV7-9 and TRBJ1-3, with D uncertain. Trimming removed 4 bases from V and 0 bases from J, with 10 bases in between. The germline V gene has CDR1 SEHNR and CDR2 FQNEAQ (reference sequence). This CDR3 is built from 15 residues. The CDR3 reads CASSSTDLSGNTIYF. The CDR3 coding sequence is TGTGCCAGCAGCTCCACAGACCTCTCTGGAAACACCATATATTTT.

V gene TRBV7-2 combines with J gene TRBJ2-7; D not certain. The CDR3 extends over 14 amino acids. Germline values: CDR1 SGHTA, CDR2 FQGNSA. Trimming took off 3 bases at V and 7 bases at J, with 16 bases between the two ends. CDR3 sequence reads: CASSFAAPFDEQYF. CDR3 DNA: TGTGCCAGCAGCTTCGCGGCTCCCTTTGATGAGCAGTACTTC.

The table lists this clonotype with a few counts. This chain joins TRBV29-1 and TRBJ2-5, with a possible D match to TRBD1 (5 bases). Per the germline V gene, CDR1 is SQVTM and CDR2 is ANQGSEA. V was pared by 4 bases and J by 5 bases, with 14 bases between. The CDR3 has 13 amino acids. In nucleotides, the CDR3 is TGCAGCGTTGGGTTGGGGCCCGGGGAGACCCAGTACTTC. Translated: CSVGLGPGETQYF.

The V gene is TRBV27, the J gene TRBJ2-3; TRBD1 or TRBD2 may be the D gene (6 bases each). Looked up from germline, CDR1 is MNHEY and CDR2 is SMNVEV (reference sequence). The CDR3 totals 16 residues. V shed 1 base and J shed 0 bases, with 11 bases lying between them. The CDR3 sequence: CASSLYGGPSTDTQYF. The CDR3 DNA follows: TGTGCCAGCAGTTTATATGGGGGGCCAAGCACAGATACGCAGTATTTT.

This clonotype has more than one count but fewer than ten. The chain carries TRBV9 and TRBJ2-3; maybe TRBD1 (6 bases). Germline-derived CDR1 and CDR2 are SGDLS and YYNGEE. This CDR3 has 16 residues. Trimming took 0 bases from V and 2 from J, leaving 13 bases between them. This CDR3 is CASSVEGVGHTDTQYF. CDR3 sequence (DNA): TGTGCCAGCAGCGTAGAGGGGGTCGGACACACAGATACGCAGTATTTT.

The CDR3 spells CAWSFGARGNTEAFF. The CDR3 nucleotides read TGTGCCTGGAGTTTTGGGGCGCGGGGGAACACTGAAGCTTTCTTT. V is TRBV30 and J is TRBJ1-1, with D possibly being TRBD1 (5 bases). Germline CDR1 and CDR2: GTSNPN and SVGIG (reference sequence). CDR3 length: 15 amino acids. V shed 2 bases and J shed 1 base, with 14 bases lying between them.

The rearrangement joins TRBV29-1 to TRBJ2-3; perhaps TRBD2 as D (6 bases). Looked up from germline, CDR1 is SQVTM and CDR2 is ANQGSEA. CDR3 size: 13 residues. Trimming shortened V by 8 bases and J by 1 base, and 13 bases separated the two germline ends. CDR3 DNA sequence: TGCAGCTCCCGGGTAGCGGGCACAGATACGCAGTATTTT. It specifies CSSRVAGTDTQYF.

The genes are TRBV6-6 and TRBJ1-5; D is uncertain. Germline V lookup: CDR1 MNHNY, CDR2 SVGAGI (reference sequence). V was shortened by 0 bases and J by 7 bases, with 19 bases between the two germline ends. The CDR3 is 17 residues long. The CDR3 bases are TGTGCCAGCAGTTACTCGAGTGTGGTAGGGAAACGACAGCCCCAGCATTTT. Translating gives CASSYSSVVGKRQPQHF.

The J gene is TRBJ2-7, the V gene TRBV29-1; D remains ambiguous. The V gene's germline CDR1 is SQVTM and CDR2 ANQGSEA. This CDR3 has 14 amino acids. The V end was cut by 4 bases, the J end by 1 base, with 14 bases between. This chain's CDR3 is CSVGSSLSSYEQYF. For the CDR3, the DNA is TGCAGCGTTGGGTCGTCGCTCAGTTCCTACGAGCAGTACTTC.

This clonotype has more than one count but fewer than ten. The chain has TRBV15 and TRBJ2-2; D ambiguous. Trimming removed 0 bases from V and 9 bases from J, with 11 bases in between. This CDR3 is built from 14 residues. The germline CDR1 and CDR2 sequences are LNHNV and YYDKDF (reference sequence). The CDR3 loop reads CATSRDRGARELFF. The CDR3 nucleotides read TGTGCCACCAGCAGAGATCGAGGCGCCAGGGAGCTGTTTTTT.

This clonotype showed up just a few times. The gene calls are TRBV5-5 and TRBJ2-5; 8 bases match TRBD1. Germline trimming cut 1 base from V and 2 bases from J; bases unmatched to any gene: 4. This CDR3 has 15 amino acids. The germline V gene encodes CDR1 SGHKS and CDR2 YYEKEE (reference sequence). The CDR3 region is CASSLYDRGQETQYF. The DNA of the CDR3 is TGTGCCAGCAGCTTGTATGACAGGGGACAAGAGACCCAGTACTTC. The variable domain in full, completed from reference TRBV5-5 and TRBJ2-5, reads DAGVTQSPTHLIKTRGQQVTLRCSPISGHKSVSWYQQVLGQGPQFIFQYYEKEERGRGNFPDRFSARQFPNYSSELNVNALLLGDSALYLCASSLYDRGQETQYFGPGTRLLVL.

The sample holds a few counts of this clonotype. The genes are TRBV12-3 or TRBV12-4 and TRBJ2-7, with no clear D. The CDR3 is 13 amino acids. The germline V and J ends were trimmed by 5 bases and 10 bases, with 18 bases remaining between them. This CDR3 reads CASSDLGGQKQYF. Written as DNA, the CDR3 is TGTGCCAGCAGTGACTTGGGCGGCCAGAAACAGTACTTC.

The chain combines TRBV12-3 or TRBV12-4 with TRBJ1-2, with 8 bases lining up with TRBD1. After removal of 6 bases from V and 0 bases from J, the junction contained 9 bases not matched to a gene. This CDR3 is 16 amino acids long. The CDR3 loop is CASREFGQGANYGYTF. CDR3 bases: TGTGCCAGCAGAGAGTTCGGACAGGGCGCTAACTATGGCTACACCTTC.

This clonotype was seen repeatedly, ten times or more. The chain uses TRBV11-2 and TRBJ2-2, with a weak D call TRBD2 (5 bases). Germline V CDR1 and CDR2: SGHAT, FQNNGV. This CDR3 is 15 amino acids long. V lost 5 bases to trimming and J lost 4 bases, with 14 bases between them. CDR3 amino acids: CASSPLPGSTGELFF. Here the CDR3 DNA reads TGTGCCAGCAGCCCCTTACCGGGGAGCACCGGGGAGCTGTTTTTT.

This clonotype has more than one count but fewer than ten. V and J are TRBV6-2 or TRBV6-3 and TRBJ2-1; the D is unclear. This CDR3 spans 16 amino acids. CDR1 and CDR2 (germline): MNHEY, SVGEGT. V was pared by 0 bases and J by 1 base, with 10 bases between. The CDR3 DNA follows: TGTGCCAGCAGTTACTCAGTGGCGGTTTCCTACAATGAGCAGTTCTTC. This gives the protein CASSYSVAVSYNEQFF.

This clonotype came up a few times. The rearrangement joins TRBV29-1 to TRBJ1-1; D may be TRBD1 (6 bases). V dropped 3 bases and J dropped 2 bases, with 13 bases sitting between them. Looked up from germline, CDR1 is SQVTM and CDR2 is ANQGSEA. The CDR3 is 14 amino acids. The CDR3 spells CSVELQGSNTEAFF. The CDR3 DNA sequence: TGCAGCGTTGAGTTACAGGGATCCAACACTGAAGCTTTCTTT.

This clonotype was recorded many times. V usage is TRBV7-2 and J usage is TRBJ1-1; 11 nucleotides agree with TRBD1. The V segment lost 3 bases and the J segment 5 bases; nucleotides outside the gene matches: 5. Germline-derived CDR1 and CDR2 are SGHTA and FQGNSA. The CDR3 length is 15 residues. The CDR3 bases are TGTGCCAGCAGCTTCCCCGGGACAGGGGGAACTGAAGCTTTCTTT. This sequence encodes CASSFPGTGGTEAFF.

This sequence joins TRBV6-5 and TRBJ2-2; D perhaps matches TRBD2 (5 bases). There are 15 residues in the CDR3. Trimming removed 5 bases at V and 0 bases at J, with 10 bases between. Per germline, CDR1 MNHEY and CDR2 SVGAGI. CDR3 sequence: CASSSRGANTGELFF. Here the CDR3 DNA reads TGTGCCAGCAGTAGCCGGGGTGCGAACACCGGGGAGCTGTTTTTT.